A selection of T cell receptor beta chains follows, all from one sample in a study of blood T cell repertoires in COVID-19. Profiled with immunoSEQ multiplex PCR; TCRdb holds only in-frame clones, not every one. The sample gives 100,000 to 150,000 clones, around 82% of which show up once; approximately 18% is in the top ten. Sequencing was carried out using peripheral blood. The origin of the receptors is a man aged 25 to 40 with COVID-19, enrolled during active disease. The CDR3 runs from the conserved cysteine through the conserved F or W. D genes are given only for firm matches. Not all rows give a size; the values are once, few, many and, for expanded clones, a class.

CDR3: CAIRGQPNEKLFF; DNA: TGTGCCATCAGGGGACAGCCTAATGAAAAACTGTTTTTT; V: TRBV10-3; size: once; J: TRBJ1-4; D: TRBD1
CDR3: CASSPIAGSYSPLHF; DNA: TGCGCCAGCAGTCCCATCGCAGGGTCGTATTCACCCCTCCACTTT; V: TRBV4-1; size: .; J: TRBJ1-6; D: .
CDR3: CAISSNAGQHSGNTIYF; DNA: TGTGCCATCAGTTCTAATGCGGGACAGCACTCTGGAAACACCATATATTTT; V: TRBV10-3; size: .; J: TRBJ1-3; D: TRBD1
CDR3: CASSDEGGTYSGANVLTF; DNA: TGTGCCAGCAGTGATGAAGGGGGCACCTACTCTGGGGCCAACGTCCTGACTTTC; V: TRBV25-1; size: once; J: TRBJ2-6; D: TRBD1
CDR3: CSVEGQADEQYF; DNA: TGCAGCGTTGAGGGACAAGCTGACGAGCAGTACTTC; V: TRBV29-1; size: once; J: TRBJ2-7; D: .
CDR3: CASSFGSTGLTGELFF; DNA: TGTGCCAGCAGTTTCGGTTCGACAGGCCTCACCGGGGAGCTGTTTTTT; V: TRBV7-2; size: .; J: TRBJ2-2; D: .
CDR3: CSVNIAGAYEQYF; DNA: TGCAGCGTGAATATAGCGGGAGCCTACGAGCAGTACTTC; V: TRBV29-1; size: .; J: TRBJ2-7; D: TRBD2
CDR3: CAWSSGSYEQYF; DNA: TGTGCCTGGAGTTCGGGGTCCTACGAGCAGTACTTC; V: TRBV30; size: .; J: TRBJ2-7; D: .
CDR3: CASSGHSGRDYYEQYF; DNA: TGTGCCAGCAGCGGGCATAGCGGGAGGGATTACTACGAGCAGTACTTC; V: TRBV5-6; size: .; J: TRBJ2-7; D: TRBD2
CDR3: CASSSADNYEQYF; DNA: TGTGCCAGCAGTTCCGCTGACAACTACGAGCAGTACTTC; V: TRBV6-2/TRBV6-3; size: .; J: TRBJ2-7; D: .
CDR3: CASSTGVDTEAFF; DNA: TGTGCCAGTAGCACAGGGGTTGACACTGAAGCTTTCTTT; V: TRBV19; size: .; J: TRBJ1-1; D: TRBD1
CDR3: CASSQAGTGGGETQYF; DNA: TGCGCCAGCAGCCAGGCGGGGACAGGGGGCGGAGAGACCCAGTACTTC; V: TRBV4-1; size: .; J: TRBJ2-5; D: TRBD1
CDR3: CAWSVLAGATDTQYF; DNA: TGTGCCTGGAGTGTACTAGCGGGAGCCACAGATACGCAGTATTTT; V: TRBV30; size: .; J: TRBJ2-3; D: TRBD2
CDR3: CAISEGGYEQYF; DNA: TGTGCCATCAGTGAGGGGGGGTACGAGCAGTACTTC; V: TRBV10-3; size: .; J: TRBJ2-7; D: .
CDR3: CASSRGFSGNEQFF; DNA: TGTGCCAGCAGTCGCGGGTTCTCGGGAAATGAGCAGTTCTTC; V: TRBV7-9; size: .; J: TRBJ2-1; D: .
CDR3: CASSQTGGRGPQHF; DNA: TGCGCCAGCAGCCAAACAGGGGGCAGGGGGCCCCAGCATTTT; V: TRBV4-1; size: few; J: TRBJ1-5; D: TRBD1
CDR3: CAISDRPGTERNYGYTF; DNA: TGTGCCATCAGTGATCGACCAGGGACAGAGCGTAACTATGGCTACACCTTC; V: TRBV10-3; size: .; J: TRBJ1-2; D: TRBD1
CDR3: CASSLGQGAGANVLTF; DNA: TGCGCCAGCAGCCTCGGACAGGGCGCTGGGGCCAACGTCCTGACTTTC; V: TRBV4-1; size: .; J: TRBJ2-6; D: TRBD1
CDR3: CASSLRGPQETQYF; DNA: TGTGCCAGCAGCTTGAGGGGGCCCCAAGAGACCCAGTACTTC; V: TRBV5-4; size: .; J: TRBJ2-5; D: TRBD1
CDR3: CASSPLSDRGRLYGYTF; DNA: TGTGCCAGCAGCCCCCTTTCGGACAGGGGTAGGCTCTATGGCTACACCTTC; V: TRBV11-2; size: .; J: TRBJ1-2; D: TRBD1
CDR3: CASSAWQSETQYF; DNA: TGTGCCAGCAGCGCCTGGCAGTCAGAGACCCAGTACTTC; V: TRBV9; size: .; J: TRBJ2-5; D: .